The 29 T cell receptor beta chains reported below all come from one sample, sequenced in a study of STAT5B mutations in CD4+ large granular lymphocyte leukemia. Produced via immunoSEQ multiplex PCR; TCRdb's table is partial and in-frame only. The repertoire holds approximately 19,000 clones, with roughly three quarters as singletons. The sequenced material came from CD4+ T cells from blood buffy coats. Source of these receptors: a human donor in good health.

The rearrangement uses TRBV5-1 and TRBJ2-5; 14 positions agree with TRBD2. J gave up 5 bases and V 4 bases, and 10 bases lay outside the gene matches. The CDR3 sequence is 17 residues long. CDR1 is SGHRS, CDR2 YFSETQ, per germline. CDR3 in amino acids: CASSPGLAGVGWETQYF. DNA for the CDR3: TGCGCCAGCAGCCCGGGACTAGCGGGAGTAGGGTGGGAGACCCAGTACTTC.

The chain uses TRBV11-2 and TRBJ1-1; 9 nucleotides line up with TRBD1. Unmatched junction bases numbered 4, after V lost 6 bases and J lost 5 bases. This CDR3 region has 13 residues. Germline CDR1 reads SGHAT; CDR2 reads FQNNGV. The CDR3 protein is CASRLTGGTEAFF. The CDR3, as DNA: TGTGCCAGCAGATTGACAGGGGGAACTGAAGCTTTCTTT.

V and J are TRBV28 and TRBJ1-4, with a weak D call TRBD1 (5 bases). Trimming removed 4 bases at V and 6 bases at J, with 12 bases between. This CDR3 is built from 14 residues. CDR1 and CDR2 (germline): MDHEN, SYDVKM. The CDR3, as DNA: TGTGCCAGCAGTTCCAGGGTGTGGGATGAAAAACTGTTTTTT. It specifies CASSSRVWDEKLFF.

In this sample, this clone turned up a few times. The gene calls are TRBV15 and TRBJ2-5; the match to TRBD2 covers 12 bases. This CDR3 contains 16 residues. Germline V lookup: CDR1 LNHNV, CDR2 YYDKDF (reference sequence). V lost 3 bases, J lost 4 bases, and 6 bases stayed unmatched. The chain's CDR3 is CATSSLAGGPGETQYF. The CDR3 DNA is TGTGCCACCAGCAGTCTAGCGGGGGGGCCGGGAGAGACCCAGTACTTC.

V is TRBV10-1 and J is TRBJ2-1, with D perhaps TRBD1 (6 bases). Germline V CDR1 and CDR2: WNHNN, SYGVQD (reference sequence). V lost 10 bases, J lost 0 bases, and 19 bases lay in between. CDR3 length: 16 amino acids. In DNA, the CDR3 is TGCGCCATCCCTTACCTGCAGGGGAGCTCCTACAATGAGCAGTTCTTC. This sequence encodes CAIPYLQGSSYNEQFF.

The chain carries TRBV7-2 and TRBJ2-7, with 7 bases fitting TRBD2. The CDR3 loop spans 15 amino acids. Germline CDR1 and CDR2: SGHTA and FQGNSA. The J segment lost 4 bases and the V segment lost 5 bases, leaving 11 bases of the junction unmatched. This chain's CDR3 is CASSLGEGSTYEQYF. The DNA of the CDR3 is TGTGCCAGCAGCCTGGGGGAGGGGAGTACTTACGAGCAGTACTTC.

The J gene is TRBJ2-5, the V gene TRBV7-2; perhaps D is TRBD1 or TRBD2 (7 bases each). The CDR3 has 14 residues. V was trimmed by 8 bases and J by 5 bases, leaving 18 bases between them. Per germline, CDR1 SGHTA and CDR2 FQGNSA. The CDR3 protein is CASQGGTLGETQYF. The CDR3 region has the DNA TGTGCCAGCCAGGGGGGGACCCTGGGGGAGACCCAGTACTTC.

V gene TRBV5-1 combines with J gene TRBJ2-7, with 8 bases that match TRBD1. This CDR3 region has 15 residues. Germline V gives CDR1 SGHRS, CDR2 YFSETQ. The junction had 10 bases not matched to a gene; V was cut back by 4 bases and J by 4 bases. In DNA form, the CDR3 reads TGCGCCAGCAGCCGCGCCGGGACAGGTGGTTACGAGCAGTACTTC. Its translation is CASSRAGTGGYEQYF.

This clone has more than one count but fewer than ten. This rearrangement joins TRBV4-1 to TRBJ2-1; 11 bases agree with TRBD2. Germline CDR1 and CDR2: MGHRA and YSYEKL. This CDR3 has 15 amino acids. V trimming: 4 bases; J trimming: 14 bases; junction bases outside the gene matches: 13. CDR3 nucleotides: TGCGCCAGCAGCCCAACTAGCGGGAGTGTGGTAACGGAGTTCTTC. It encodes CASSPTSGSVVTEFF.

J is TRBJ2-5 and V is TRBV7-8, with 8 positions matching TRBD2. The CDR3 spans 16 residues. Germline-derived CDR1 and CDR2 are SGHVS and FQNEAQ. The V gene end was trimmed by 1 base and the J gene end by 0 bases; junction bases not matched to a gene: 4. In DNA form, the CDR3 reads TGTGCCAGCAGCTTAGGGCTAGCGGGCTACCAAGAGACCCAGTACTTC. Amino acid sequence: CASSLGLAGYQETQYF.

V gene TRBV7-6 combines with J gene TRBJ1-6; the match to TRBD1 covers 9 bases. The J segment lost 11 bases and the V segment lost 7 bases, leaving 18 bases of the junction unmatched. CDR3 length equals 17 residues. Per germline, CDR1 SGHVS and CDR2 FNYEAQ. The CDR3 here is CASTSVWTGAGRTPLHF. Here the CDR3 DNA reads TGTGCCAGCACCTCCGTGTGGACAGGGGCCGGCAGGACACCCCTCCACTTT.

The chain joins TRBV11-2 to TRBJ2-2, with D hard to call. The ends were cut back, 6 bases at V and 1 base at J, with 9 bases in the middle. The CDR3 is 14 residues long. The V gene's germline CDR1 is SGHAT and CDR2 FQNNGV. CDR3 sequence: CASRQDLNTGELFF. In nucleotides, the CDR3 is TGTGCCAGCAGACAAGACCTGAACACCGGGGAGCTGTTTTTT.

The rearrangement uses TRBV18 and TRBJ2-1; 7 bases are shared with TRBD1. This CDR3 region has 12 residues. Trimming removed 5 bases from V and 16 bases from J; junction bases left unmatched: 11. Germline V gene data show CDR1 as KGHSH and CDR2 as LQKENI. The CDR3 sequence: CASSSSGQRFFF. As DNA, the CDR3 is TGTGCCAGCTCATCGTCGGGACAGCGCTTCTTCTTC.

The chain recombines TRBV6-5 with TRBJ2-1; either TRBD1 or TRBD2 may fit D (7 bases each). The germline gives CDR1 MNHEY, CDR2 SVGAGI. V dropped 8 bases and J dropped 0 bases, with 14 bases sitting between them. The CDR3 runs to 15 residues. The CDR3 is CASQGGVSSYNEQFF. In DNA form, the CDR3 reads TGTGCCAGCCAGGGGGGGGTGAGCTCCTACAATGAGCAGTTCTTC.

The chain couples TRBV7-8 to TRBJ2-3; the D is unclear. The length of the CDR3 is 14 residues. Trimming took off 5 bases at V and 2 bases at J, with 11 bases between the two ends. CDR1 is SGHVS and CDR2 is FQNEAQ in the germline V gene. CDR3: CASSGPPPTDTQYF. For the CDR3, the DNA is TGTGCCAGCAGCGGGCCACCCCCCACAGATACGCAGTATTTT. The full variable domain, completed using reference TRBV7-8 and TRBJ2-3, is GAGVSQSPRYKVAKRGQDVALRCDPISGHVSLFWYQQALGQGPEFLTYFQNEAQLDKSGLPSDRFFAERPEGSVSTLKIQRTQQEDSAVYLCASSGPPPTDTQYFGPGTRLTVL.

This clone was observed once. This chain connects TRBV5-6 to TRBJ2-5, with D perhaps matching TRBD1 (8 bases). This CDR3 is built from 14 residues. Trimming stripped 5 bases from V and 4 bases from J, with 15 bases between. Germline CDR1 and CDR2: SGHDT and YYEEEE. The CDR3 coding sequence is TGTGCCAGCAGATTAACAGGGGGGGGAGAGACCCAGTACTTC. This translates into CASRLTGGGETQYF.

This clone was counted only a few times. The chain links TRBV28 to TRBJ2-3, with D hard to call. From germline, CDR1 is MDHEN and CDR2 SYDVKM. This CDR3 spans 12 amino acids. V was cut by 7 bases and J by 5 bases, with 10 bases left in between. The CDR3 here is CASNFVGDTQYF. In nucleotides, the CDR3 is TGTGCCAGCAATTTCGTCGGAGATACGCAGTATTTT.

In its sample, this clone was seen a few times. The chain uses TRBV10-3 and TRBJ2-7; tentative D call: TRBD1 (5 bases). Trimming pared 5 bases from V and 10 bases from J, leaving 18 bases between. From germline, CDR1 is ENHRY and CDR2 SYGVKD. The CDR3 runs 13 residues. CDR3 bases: TGTGCCATCAGTCCAAAAGGGGTTCAAAATCAGTACTTC. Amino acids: CAISPKGVQNQYF.

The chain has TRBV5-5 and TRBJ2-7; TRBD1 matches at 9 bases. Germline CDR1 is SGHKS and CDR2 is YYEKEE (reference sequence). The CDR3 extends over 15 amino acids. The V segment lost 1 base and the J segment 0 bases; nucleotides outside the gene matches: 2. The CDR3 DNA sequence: TGTGCCAGCAGCTTGACAGGGGGCCTCTCCTACGAGCAGTACTTC. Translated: CASSLTGGLSYEQYF.

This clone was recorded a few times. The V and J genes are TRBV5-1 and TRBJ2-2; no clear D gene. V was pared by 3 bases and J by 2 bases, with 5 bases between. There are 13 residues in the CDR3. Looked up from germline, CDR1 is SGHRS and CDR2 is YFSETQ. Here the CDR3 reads CASSSDNTGELFF. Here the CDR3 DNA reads TGCGCCAGCAGCTCCGACAACACCGGGGAGCTGTTTTTT.

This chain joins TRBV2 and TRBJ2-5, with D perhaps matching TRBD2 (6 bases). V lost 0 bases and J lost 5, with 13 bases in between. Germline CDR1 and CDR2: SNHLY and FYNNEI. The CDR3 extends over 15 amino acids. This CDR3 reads CASSEAGRAGETQYF. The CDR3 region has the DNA TGTGCCAGCAGTGAAGCTGGCCGGGCGGGGGAGACCCAGTACTTC.

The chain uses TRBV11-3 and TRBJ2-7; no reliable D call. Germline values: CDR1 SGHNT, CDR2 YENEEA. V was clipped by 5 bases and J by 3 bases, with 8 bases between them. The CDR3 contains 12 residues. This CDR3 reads CASSPIGYEQYF. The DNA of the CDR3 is TGTGCCAGCAGCCCGATCGGCTACGAGCAGTACTTC.

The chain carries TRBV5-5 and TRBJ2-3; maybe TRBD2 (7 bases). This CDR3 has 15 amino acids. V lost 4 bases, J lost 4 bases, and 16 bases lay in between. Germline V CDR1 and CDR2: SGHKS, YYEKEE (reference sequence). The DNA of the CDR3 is TGTGCCAGCAGCCTGATGCGGGGGCTCGCAGATACGCAGTATTTT. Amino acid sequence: CASSLMRGLADTQYF.

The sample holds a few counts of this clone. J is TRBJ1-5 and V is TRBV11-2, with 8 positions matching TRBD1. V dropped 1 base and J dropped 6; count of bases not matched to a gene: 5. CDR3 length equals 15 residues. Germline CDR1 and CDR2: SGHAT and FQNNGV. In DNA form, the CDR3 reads TGTGCCAGCAGCTTAGGTGGACAGGGAGGTCAGCCCCAGCATTTT. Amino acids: CASSLGGQGGQPQHF.

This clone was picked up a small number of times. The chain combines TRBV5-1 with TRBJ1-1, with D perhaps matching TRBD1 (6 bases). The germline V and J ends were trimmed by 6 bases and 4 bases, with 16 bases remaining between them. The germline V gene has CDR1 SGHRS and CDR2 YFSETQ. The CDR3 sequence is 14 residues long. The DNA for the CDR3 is TGCGCCAGCAACTTAGGGGGATTTAGCACTGAAGCTTTCTTT. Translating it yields CASNLGGFSTEAFF.

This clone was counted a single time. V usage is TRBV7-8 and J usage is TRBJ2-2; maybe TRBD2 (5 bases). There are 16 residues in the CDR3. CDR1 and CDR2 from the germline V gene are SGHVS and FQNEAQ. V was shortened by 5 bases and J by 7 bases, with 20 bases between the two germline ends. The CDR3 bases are TGTGCCAGCAGCCAGAACTCCGGGATTCGCCACGGGGAGCTGTTTTTT. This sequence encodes CASSQNSGIRHGELFF.

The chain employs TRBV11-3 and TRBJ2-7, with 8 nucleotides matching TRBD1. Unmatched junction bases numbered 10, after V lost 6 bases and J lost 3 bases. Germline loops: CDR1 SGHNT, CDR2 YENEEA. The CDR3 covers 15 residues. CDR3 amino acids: CASRETGGTNYEQYF. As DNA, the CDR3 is TGTGCCAGCAGAGAAACAGGGGGGACCAACTACGAGCAGTACTTC.

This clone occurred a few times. CDR3 residues: CASSQVNTEAFF. The DNA of the CDR3 is TGTGCCAGTAGTCAGGTGAACACTGAAGCTTTCTTT. The V gene is TRBV19, the J gene TRBJ1-1; D is unresolved. The germline V gene encodes CDR1 LNHDA and CDR2 SQIVND (reference sequence). The CDR3 loop spans 12 amino acids. Between the trimmed V and J ends, which lost 5 bases and 0 bases, there was a span of 4 bases.

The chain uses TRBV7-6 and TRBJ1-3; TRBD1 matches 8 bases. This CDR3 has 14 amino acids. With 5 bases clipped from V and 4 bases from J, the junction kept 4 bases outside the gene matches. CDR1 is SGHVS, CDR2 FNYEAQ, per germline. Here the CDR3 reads CASSAQGAGNTIYF. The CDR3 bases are TGTGCCAGCAGCGCCCAGGGGGCCGGAAACACCATATATTTT.